A selection of T cell receptor beta chains follows, all from one sample in a study of shared clonotypes between healthy human individuals. The repertoire was sequenced with immunoSEQ multiplex PCR; TCRdb's copy has only in-frame clones and lacks some. The sample consists of approximately 980,000 clones, more than 75% of them appearing once. Sequencing was done on a sample of memory CD4+ T cells sorted from blood. These receptors were taken from a man younger than 35 in good health. Each CDR3 is given with its conserved first and last residue. D genes are given only for firm matches. Size tells how often a clone was seen (once, few, many) or the class of an expanded clone, and some rows leave it out.

>TRBJ1-1|TRBV5-4|once|TRBD1
CASSQGVMTEAFF
TGTGCCAGCAGCCAGGGGGTCATGACTGAAGCTTTCTTT
>TRBJ2-7|TRBV7-9|-|TRBD1
CASSPTTGEKGSYEQYF
TGTGCCAGCAGCCCAACGACAGGGGAGAAGGGGTCCTACGAGCAGTACTTC
>TRBJ2-5|TRBV2|-|TRBD2
CASTLAGGTQYF
TGTGCCAGCACGCTAGCGGGGGGGACTCAGTACTTC
>TRBJ2-7|TRBV18|-|-
CASSPQSGGRFEQYF
TGTGCCAGCTCACCACAGTCGGGGGGCAGATTCGAGCAGTACTTC
>TRBJ2-7|TRBV5-1|-|TRBD1
CASSLAPDRDEQYF
TGCGCCAGCAGCTTGGCCCCAGACAGGGACGAGCAGTACTTC
>TRBJ2-5|TRBV18|-|-
CASSARKTQYF
TGTGCCAGCTCAGCTCGAAAGACCCAGTACTTC
>TRBJ1-3|TRBV19|-|TRBD1
CATSTGTHTIYF
TGTGCCACCTCGACAGGGACGCACACCATATATTTT
>TRBJ1-1|TRBV10-2|-|TRBD1
CASSVQGGNTEAFF
TGCGCCAGCAGTGTACAGGGGGGGAACACTGAAGCTTTCTTT
>TRBJ1-2|TRBV6-6|-|TRBD1
CASSYRDSYYGYTF
TGTGCCAGCAGTTACCGGGACAGCTACTATGGCTACACCTTC
>TRBJ2-7|TRBV5-6|few|TRBD2
CASSLQTGLAGVSYEQYF
TGTGCCAGCAGCTTGCAAACGGGACTAGCGGGGGTCTCCTACGAGCAGTACTTC
>TRBJ1-2|TRBV4-1|-|-
CASSQETTGFVYGYTF
TGCGCCAGCAGCCAAGAAACGACAGGTTTCGTCTACGGCTACACCTTC
>TRBJ2-7|TRBV5-6|-|TRBD2
CASSFGRLAGSYEQYF
TGTGCCAGCAGCTTCGGCCGACTAGCGGGATCCTACGAGCAGTACTTC
>TRBJ2-5|TRBV5-1|few|TRBD2
CASSLNHPSGSQETQYF
TGCGCCAGCAGCCTCAATCATCCTAGCGGGAGCCAAGAGACCCAGTACTTC
>TRBJ2-2|TRBV5-5|once|TRBD2
CASSFTSGSISGELFF
TGTGCCAGCAGCTTTACTAGCGGGAGTATTTCCGGGGAGCTGTTTTTT
>TRBJ2-5|TRBV12-5|-|TRBD2
CASGFQLAGGPRETQYF
TGTGCTAGTGGTTTTCAACTAGCGGGGGGGCCCAGAGAGACCCAGTACTTC
>TRBJ2-4|TRBV5-1|-|-
CASTPQGSKNIQYF
TGCGCCAGCACCCCACAGGGATCCAAAAACATTCAGTACTTC
>TRBJ1-1|TRBV7-9|once|-
CASSLVSGRAFF
TGTGCCAGCAGCCTAGTTTCGGGCAGGGCTTTCTTT
>TRBJ1-6|TRBV5-6|few|-
CASSLEAGSKTPLHF
TGTGCCAGCAGCTTGGAGGCAGGGAGCAAAACACCCCTCCACTTT
>TRBJ1-1|TRBV5-1|-|-
CASSLAGAGVRTEAFF
TGCGCCAGCAGCTTGGCCGGGGCAGGGGTAAGAACTGAAGCTTTCTTT
>TRBJ2-5|TRBV9|-|TRBD2
CASSVAGRADLETQYF
TGTGCCAGCAGCGTAGCCGGGAGGGCGGATTTAGAGACCCAGTACTTC
>TRBJ1-1|TRBV4-1|-|-
CASSQLTALNTEAFF
TGCGCCAGCAGCCAACTGACAGCCCTGAACACTGAAGCTTTCTTT
>TRBJ1-2|TRBV5-1|-|TRBD1
CASSQGGVYGYTF
TGCGCCAGCAGCCAAGGGGGCGTCTATGGCTACACCTTC
>TRBJ1-5|TRBV6-6|-|TRBD1
CASRGQGINQPQHF
TGTGCCAGCAGAGGACAGGGGATTAATCAGCCCCAGCATTTT
>TRBJ2-1|TRBV6-1|-|-
CASSELGRGNEQFF
TGTGCCAGCAGTGAATTGGGCAGGGGAAATGAGCAGTTCTTC
>TRBJ1-1|TRBV7-9|-|-
CASSSPRGRESTEAFF
TGTGCCAGCAGCAGCCCCCGGGGCAGGGAAAGCACTGAAGCTTTCTTT
>TRBJ2-5|TRBV29-1|-|-
CSVGGAGLQETQYF
TGCAGCGTTGGGGGAGCGGGCCTCCAAGAGACCCAGTACTTC
>TRBJ1-4|TRBV6-1|-|TRBD1
CASRTGPVNEKLFF
TGTGCCAGCAGGACAGGGCCCGTTAATGAAAAACTGTTTTTT
>TRBJ2-3|TRBV6-5|few|-
CASRLGRNTDTQYF
TGTGCCAGCAGGTTGGGACGGAACACAGATACGCAGTATTTT
>TRBJ1-2|TRBV11-2|-|-
CASSQDNAGYGYTF
TGTGCCAGCAGCCAGGATAATGCAGGCTATGGCTACACCTTC
>TRBJ1-4|TRBV2|few|TRBD1
CASSGRTGGFNEKLFF
TGTGCCAGCAGCGGCAGGACAGGGGGCTTTAATGAAAAACTGTTTTTT
>TRBJ2-3|TRBV27|-|-
CASSPVDGFWASTDTQYF
TGTGCCAGCAGTCCCGTAGACGGCTTCTGGGCAAGCACAGATACGCAGTATTTT
>TRBJ2-3|TRBV30|-|-
CAWRVLPTDTQYF
TGTGCCTGGAGGGTTCTTCCCACAGATACGCAGTATTTT
>TRBJ2-1|TRBV18|-|-
CASSPPVVGGGEQFF
TGTGCCAGCTCACCACCTGTTGTCGGGGGCGGTGAGCAGTTCTTC
>TRBJ1-2|TRBV2|-|TRBD1
CASSETVRGLGYTF
TGTGCCAGCAGTGAAACGGTCAGGGGGCTTGGCTACACCTTC
>TRBJ1-1|TRBV29-1|-|TRBD1
CSGRQGGNTEAFF
TGCAGCGGCCGACAGGGGGGGAACACTGAAGCTTTCTTT
>TRBJ1-5|TRBV4-1|-|-
CASSQRKDQPQHF
TGCGCCAGCAGCCAAAGAAAGGATCAGCCCCAGCATTTT